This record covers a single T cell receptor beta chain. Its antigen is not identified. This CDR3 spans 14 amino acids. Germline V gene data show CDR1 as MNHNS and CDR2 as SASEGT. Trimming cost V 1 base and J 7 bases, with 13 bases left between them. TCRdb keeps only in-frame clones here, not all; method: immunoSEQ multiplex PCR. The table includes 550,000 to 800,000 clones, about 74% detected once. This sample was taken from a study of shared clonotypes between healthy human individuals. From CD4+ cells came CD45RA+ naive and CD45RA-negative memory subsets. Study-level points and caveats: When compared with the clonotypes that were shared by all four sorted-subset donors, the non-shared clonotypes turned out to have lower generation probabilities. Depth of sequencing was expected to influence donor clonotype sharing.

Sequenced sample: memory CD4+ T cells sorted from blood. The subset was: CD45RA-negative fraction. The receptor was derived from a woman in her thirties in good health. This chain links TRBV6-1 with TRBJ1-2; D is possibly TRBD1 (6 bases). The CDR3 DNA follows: TGTGCCAGCAGTGAAGACCAGGGGTTGGCTGGCTACACCTTC. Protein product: CASSEDQGLAGYTF.